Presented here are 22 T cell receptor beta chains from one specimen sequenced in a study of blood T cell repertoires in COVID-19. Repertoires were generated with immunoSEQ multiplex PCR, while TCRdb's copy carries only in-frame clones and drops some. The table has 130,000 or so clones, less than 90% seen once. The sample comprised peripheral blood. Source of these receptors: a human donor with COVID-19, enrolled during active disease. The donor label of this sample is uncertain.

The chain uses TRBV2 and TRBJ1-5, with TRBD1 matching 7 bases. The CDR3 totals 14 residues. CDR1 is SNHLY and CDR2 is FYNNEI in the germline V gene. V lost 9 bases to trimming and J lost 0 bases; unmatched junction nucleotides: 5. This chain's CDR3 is CASGQVLSNQPQHF. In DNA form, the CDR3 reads TGTGCCAGTGGACAGGTCCTTAGCAATCAGCCCCAGCATTTT.

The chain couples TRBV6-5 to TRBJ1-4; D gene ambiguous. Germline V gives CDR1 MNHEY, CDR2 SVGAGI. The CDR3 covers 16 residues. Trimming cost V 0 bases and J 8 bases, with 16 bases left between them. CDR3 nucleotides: TGTGCCAGCAGTTACTCGAGGACTGCCCTGGGGGAAAAACTGTTTTTT. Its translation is CASSYSRTALGEKLFF.

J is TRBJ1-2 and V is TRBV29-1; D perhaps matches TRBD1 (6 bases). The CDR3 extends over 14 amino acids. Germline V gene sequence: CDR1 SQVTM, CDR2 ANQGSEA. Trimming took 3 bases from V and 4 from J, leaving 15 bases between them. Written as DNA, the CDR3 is TGCAGCGTTGATGTATCGGGGGGCCTCTATGGCTACACCTTC. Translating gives CSVDVSGGLYGYTF.

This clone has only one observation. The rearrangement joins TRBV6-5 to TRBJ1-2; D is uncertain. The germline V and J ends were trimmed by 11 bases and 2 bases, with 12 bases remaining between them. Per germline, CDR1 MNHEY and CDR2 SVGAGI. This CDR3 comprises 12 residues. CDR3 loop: CAATRVNYGYTF. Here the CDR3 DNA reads TGTGCCGCGACGCGGGTGAACTATGGCTACACCTTC.

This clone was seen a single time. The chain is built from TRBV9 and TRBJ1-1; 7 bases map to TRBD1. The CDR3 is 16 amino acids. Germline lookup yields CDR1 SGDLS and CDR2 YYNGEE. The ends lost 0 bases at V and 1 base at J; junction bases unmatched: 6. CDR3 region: CASSVAFQGENTEAFF. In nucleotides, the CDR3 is TGTGCCAGCAGCGTAGCATTTCAGGGGGAGAACACTGAAGCTTTCTTT. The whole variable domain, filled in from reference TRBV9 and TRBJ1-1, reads DSGVTQTPKHLITATGQRVTLRCSPRSGDLSVYWYQQSLDQGLQFLIQYYNGEERAKGNILERFSAQQFPDLHSELNLSSLELGDSALYFCASSVAFQGENTEAFFGQGTRLTVV.

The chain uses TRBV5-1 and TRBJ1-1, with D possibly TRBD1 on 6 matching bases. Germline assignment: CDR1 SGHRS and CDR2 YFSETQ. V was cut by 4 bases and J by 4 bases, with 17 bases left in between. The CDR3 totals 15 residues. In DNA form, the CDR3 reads TGCGCCAGCAGCCCCACAGGGTACGTGCTCACTGAAGCTTTCTTT. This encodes CASSPTGYVLTEAFF. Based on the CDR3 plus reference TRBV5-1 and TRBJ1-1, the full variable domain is KAGVTQTPRYLIKTRGQQVTLSCSPISGHRSVSWYQQTPGQGLQFLFEYFSETQRNKGNFPGRFSGRQFSNSRSEMNVSTLELGDSALYLCASSPTGYVLTEAFFGQGTRLTVV.

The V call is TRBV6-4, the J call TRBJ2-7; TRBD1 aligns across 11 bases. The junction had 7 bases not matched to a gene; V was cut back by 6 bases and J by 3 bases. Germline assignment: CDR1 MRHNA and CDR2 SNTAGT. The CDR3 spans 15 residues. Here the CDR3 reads CASSAGTGGIYEQYF. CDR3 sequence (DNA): TGTGCCAGCAGCGCCGGGACAGGGGGGATCTACGAGCAGTACTTC.

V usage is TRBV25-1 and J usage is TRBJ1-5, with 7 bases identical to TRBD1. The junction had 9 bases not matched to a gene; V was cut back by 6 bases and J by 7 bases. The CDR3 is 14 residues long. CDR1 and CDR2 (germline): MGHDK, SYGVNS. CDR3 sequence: CASSPGGITQPQHF. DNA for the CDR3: TGTGCCAGCAGCCCAGGGGGGATTACGCAGCCCCAGCATTTT.

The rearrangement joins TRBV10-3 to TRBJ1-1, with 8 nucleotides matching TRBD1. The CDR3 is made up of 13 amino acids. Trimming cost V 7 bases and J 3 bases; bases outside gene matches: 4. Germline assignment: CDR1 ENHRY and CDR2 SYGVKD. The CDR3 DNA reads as TGTGCCATCATGACAGGGGCTGACACTGAAGCTTTCTTT. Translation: CAIMTGADTEAFF.

In nucleotides, the CDR3 is TGTGCCAGCAGCTTATCGTCGGGGGGGCCTACTGAGCAGTTCTTC. Translating gives CASSLSSGGPTEQFF. V usage is TRBV7-6 and J usage is TRBJ2-1, with TRBD2 matching 8 bases. CDR1 and CDR2 (germline): SGHVS, FNYEAQ. Trimming at V came to 2 bases and at J to 9 bases, leaving 9 bases not matched to a gene. The length of the CDR3 is 15 residues.

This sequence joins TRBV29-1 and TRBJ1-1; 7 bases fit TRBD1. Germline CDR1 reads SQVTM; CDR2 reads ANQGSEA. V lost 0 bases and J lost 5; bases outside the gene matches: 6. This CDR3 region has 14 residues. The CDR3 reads CSVEEAAGGTEAFF. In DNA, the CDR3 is TGCAGCGTTGAAGAGGCGGCAGGGGGGACTGAAGCTTTCTTT.

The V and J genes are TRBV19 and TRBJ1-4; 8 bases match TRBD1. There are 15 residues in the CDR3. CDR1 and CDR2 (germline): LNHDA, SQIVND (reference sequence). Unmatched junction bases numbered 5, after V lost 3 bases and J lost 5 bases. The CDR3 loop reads CASSINQGANEKLFF. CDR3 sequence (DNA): TGTGCCAGTAGTATCAACCAGGGGGCCAATGAAAAACTGTTTTTT. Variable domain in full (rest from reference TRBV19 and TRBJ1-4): DGGITQSPKYLFRKEGQNVTLSCEQNLNHDAMYWYRQDPGQGLRLIYYSQIVNDFQKGDIAEGYSVSREKKESFPLTVTSAQKNPTAFYLCASSINQGANEKLFFGSGTQLSVL.

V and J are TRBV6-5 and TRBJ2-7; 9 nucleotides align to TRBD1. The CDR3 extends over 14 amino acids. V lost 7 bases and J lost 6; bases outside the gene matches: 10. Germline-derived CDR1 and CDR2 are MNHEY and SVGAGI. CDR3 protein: CASTRDRDPGEQYF. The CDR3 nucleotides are TGTGCCAGCACCCGGGACAGGGATCCTGGCGAGCAGTACTTC.

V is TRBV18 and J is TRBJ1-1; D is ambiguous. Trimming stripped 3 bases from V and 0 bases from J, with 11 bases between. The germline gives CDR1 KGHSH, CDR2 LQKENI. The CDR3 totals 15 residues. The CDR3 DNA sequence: TGTGCCAGCTCACCTGACTTGGATATGAACACTGAAGCTTTCTTT. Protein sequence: CASSPDLDMNTEAFF. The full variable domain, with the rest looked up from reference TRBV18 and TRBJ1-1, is NAGVMQNPRHLVRRRGQEARLRCSPMKGHSHVYWYRQLPEEGLKFMVYLQKENIIDESGMPKERFSAEFPKEGPSILRIQQVVRGDSAAYFCASSPDLDMNTEAFFGQGTRLTVV.

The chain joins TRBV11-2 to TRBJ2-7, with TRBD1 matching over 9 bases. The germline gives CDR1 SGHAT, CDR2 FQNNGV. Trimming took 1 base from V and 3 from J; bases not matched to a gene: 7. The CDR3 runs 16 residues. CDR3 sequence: CASSLGAQGAVYEQYF. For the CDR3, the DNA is TGTGCCAGCAGCTTAGGGGCACAGGGGGCCGTCTACGAGCAGTACTTC.

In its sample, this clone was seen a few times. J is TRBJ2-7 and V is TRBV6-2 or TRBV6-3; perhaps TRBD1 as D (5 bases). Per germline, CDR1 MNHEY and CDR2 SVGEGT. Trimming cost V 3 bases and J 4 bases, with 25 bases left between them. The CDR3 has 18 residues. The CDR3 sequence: CASSYKSGQASKGYEQYF. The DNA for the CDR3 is TGTGCCAGCAGTTATAAGAGTGGGCAGGCCTCGAAGGGGTACGAGCAGTACTTC.

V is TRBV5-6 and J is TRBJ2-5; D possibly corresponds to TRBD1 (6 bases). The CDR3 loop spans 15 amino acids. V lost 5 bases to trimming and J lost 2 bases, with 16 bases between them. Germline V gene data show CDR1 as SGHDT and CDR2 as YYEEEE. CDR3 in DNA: TGTGCCAGCAGTTCATTTTGGACAGATCAAGAGACCCAGTACTTC. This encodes CASSSFWTDQETQYF.

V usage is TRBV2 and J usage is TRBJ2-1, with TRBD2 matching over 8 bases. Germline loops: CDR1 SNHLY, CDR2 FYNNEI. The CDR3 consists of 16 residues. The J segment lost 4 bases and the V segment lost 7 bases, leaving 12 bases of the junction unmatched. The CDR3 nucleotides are TGTGCCAGCACGGTCCGGGCGGGGGGAGTATACAATGAGCAGTTCTTC. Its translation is CASTVRAGGVYNEQFF.

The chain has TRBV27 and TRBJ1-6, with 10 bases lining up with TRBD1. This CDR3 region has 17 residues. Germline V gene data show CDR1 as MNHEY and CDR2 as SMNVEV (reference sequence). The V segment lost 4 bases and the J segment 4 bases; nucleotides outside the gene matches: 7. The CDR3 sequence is CASSSGQGPPYNSPLHF. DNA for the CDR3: TGTGCCAGCAGTTCGGGACAGGGGCCCCCATATAATTCACCCCTCCACTTT.

CDR3: CASSPVGTSGSTDTQYF. DNA of the CDR3: TGTGCCAGCAGCCCTGTGGGGACTAGCGGAAGCACAGATACGCAGTATTTT. The genes are TRBV7-3 and TRBJ2-3, with 11 nucleotides matching TRBD2. CDR1 is SGHTA, CDR2 FQGTGA, per germline. This CDR3 has 17 residues. V was pared by 5 bases and J by 0 bases, with 7 bases of the junction left unmatched.

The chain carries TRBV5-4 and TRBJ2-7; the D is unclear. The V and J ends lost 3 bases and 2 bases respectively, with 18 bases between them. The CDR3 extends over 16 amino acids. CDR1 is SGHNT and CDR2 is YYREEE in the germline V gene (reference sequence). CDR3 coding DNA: TGTGCCAGCAGCTCCTCTTCGGGTCTCTTTACCTACGAGCAGTACTTC. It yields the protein CASSSSSGLFTYEQYF.

The CDR3 sequence is CASSENPQAGGELFF. The CDR3 DNA reads as TGCGCCAGCAGTGAGAATCCCCAAGCGGGCGGGGAGCTGTTTTTT. The chain carries TRBV10-1 and TRBJ2-2, with a tentative D call TRBD2 (6 bases). V was trimmed by 2 bases and J by 7 bases, leaving 14 bases between them. CDR1 and CDR2 (germline): WNHNN, SYGVQD (reference sequence). This CDR3 contains 15 residues.